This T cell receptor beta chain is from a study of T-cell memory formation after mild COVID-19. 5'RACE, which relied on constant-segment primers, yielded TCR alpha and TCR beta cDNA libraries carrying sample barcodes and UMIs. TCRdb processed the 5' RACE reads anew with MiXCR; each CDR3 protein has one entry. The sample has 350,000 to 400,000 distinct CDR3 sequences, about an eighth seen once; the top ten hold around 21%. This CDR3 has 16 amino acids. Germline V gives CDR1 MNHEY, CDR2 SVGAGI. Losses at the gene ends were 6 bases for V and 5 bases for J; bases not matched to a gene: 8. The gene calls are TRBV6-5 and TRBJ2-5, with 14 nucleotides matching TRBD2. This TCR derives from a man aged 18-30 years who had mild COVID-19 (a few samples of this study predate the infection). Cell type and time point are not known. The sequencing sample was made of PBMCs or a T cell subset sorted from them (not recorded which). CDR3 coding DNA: TGTGCCAGCAGCAGGACTAGCGGGGGGACGGGGGAGACCCAGTACTTC. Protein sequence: CASSRTSGGTGETQYF.